These T cell receptor beta chains were read from a single sample in a study of blood T cell repertoires in COVID-19. Data came from immunoSEQ multiplex PCR; TCRdb stores just in-frame clones and leaves some out. The sample shows hundreds of thousands of clones, more than 85% of them seen only once. Sequenced sample: peripheral blood. Every receptor here comes from a man between 35 and 55 years old with acute or convalescent COVID-19. The CDR3 runs from the conserved cysteine through the conserved F or W. A D gene is named only where the DNA matches it firmly. The size entry is marked missing in some rows and otherwise reads once, few, many or a size class.

j_call | clone_size | v_call | d_call | cdr3_aa | cdr3_nt
TRBJ2-1 | - | TRBV6-5 | - | CASSYSEGSTQFF | TGTGCCAGCAGTTACTCGGAGGGAAGCACCCAGTTCTTC
TRBJ1-2 | - | TRBV4-2 | - | CASSQEEAADFNYGYTF | TGTGCCAGCAGCCAAGAAGAGGCAGCAGACTTTAACTATGGCTACACCTTC
TRBJ1-5 | - | TRBV19 | TRBD1 | CASSIYDRERWYQPQHF | TGTGCCAGTAGTATATATGACAGGGAACGGTGGTATCAGCCCCAGCATTTT
TRBJ1-1 | - | TRBV5-1 | TRBD1 | CASSPLETGREAFF | TGCGCCAGCAGCCCCCTGGAGACAGGGCGTGAAGCTTTCTTT
TRBJ2-7 | - | TRBV30 | - | CAWSVREDSYEQYF | TGTGCCTGGAGTGTACGAGAGGACTCCTACGAGCAGTACTTC
TRBJ2-7 | - | TRBV13 | TRBD2 | CASSLGQYIAGSSYEQYF | TGTGCCAGCAGCTTAGGCCAGTATATAGCGGGTAGCTCCTACGAGCAGTACTTC
TRBJ2-2 | - | TRBV27 | TRBD2 | CASSLRASGLANTGELFF | TGTGCCAGCAGTTTACGGGCTAGCGGGCTTGCGAACACCGGGGAGCTGTTTTTT
TRBJ2-6 | - | TRBV7-4 | - | CALRANVLTF | TGTGCTCTCAGAGCCAACGTCCTGACTTTC
TRBJ2-1 | - | TRBV7-9 | TRBD1 | CASSSNHRGSVYNEQFF | TGTGCCAGCAGCTCTAACCACAGGGGGTCAGTGTACAATGAGCAGTTCTTC
TRBJ2-1 | - | TRBV9 | TRBD2 | CASSVGGSNTYNEQFF | TGTGCCAGCAGCGTTGGCGGGAGTAATACCTACAATGAGCAGTTCTTC
TRBJ2-5 | - | TRBV25-1 | TRBD1 | CASSDPGTVQETQYF | TGTGCCAGCAGTGACCCCGGGACAGTCCAAGAGACCCAGTACTTC
TRBJ2-7 | - | TRBV7-9 | TRBD1 | CASSPGTDSLMAGGEQYF | TGTGCCAGCAGCCCCGGGACAGACTCTCTTATGGCGGGTGGCGAGCAGTACTTC
TRBJ1-4 | - | TRBV7-9 | TRBD1 | CASSLALRTGWGVNEKLFF | TGTGCCAGCAGCTTAGCGCTGCGGACAGGGTGGGGAGTTAATGAAAAACTGTTTTTT
TRBJ1-6 | - | TRBV29-1 | TRBD1 | CSVGDRGNSPLHF | TGCAGCGTGGGGGACAGGGGAAATTCACCCCTCCACTTT
TRBJ1-3 | - | TRBV19 | - | CASRPGAAMGSGNTIYF | TGTGCCAGTAGACCAGGGGCAGCGATGGGCTCTGGAAACACCATATATTTT
TRBJ2-5 | - | TRBV19 | - | CASSILFSGGETQYF | TGTGCCAGTAGTATTTTATTTAGCGGCGGGGAGACCCAGTACTTC
TRBJ1-3 | once | TRBV5-6 | - | CASSLGAGGAHSGNTIYF | TGTGCCAGCAGCTTGGGAGCAGGAGGGGCCCACTCTGGAAACACCATATATTTT